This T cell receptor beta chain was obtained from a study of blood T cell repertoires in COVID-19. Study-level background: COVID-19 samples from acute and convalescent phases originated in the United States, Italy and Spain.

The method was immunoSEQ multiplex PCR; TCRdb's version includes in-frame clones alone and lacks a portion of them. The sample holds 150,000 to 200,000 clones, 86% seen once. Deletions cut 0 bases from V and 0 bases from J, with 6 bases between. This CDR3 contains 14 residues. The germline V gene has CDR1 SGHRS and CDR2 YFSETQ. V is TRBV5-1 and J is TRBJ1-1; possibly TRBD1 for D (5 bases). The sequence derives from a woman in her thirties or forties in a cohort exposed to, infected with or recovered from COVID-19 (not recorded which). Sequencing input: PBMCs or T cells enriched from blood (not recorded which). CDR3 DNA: TGCGCCAGCAGCTTGGAGGGGATGAACACTGAAGCTTTCTTT. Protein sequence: CASSLEGMNTEAFF.